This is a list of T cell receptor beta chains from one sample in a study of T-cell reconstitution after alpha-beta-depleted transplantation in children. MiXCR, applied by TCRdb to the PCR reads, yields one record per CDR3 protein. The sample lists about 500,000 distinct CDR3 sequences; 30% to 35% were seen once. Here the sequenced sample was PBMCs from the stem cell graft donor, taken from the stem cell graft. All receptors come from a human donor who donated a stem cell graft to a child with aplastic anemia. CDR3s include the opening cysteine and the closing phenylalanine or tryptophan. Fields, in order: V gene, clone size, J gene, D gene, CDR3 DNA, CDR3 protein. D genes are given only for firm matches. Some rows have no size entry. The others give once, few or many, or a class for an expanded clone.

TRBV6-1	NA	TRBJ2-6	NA	TGTGCCAGCAGTGAAGAAGGGGCGGGGGCCAACGTCCTGACTTTC	CASSEEGAGANVLTF
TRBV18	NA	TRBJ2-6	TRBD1	TGTGCCAGCTCACCGTCCAGGGGGACGGGGGCCAACGTCCTGACTTTC	CASSPSRGTGANVLTF
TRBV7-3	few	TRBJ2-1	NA	TGTGCCTCCCCTGGGGCAGGCAGAGTTGGGTTCTTC	CASPGAGRVGFF
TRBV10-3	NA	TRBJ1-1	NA	TGTGCCATCAGTGAGTCGACGTCAGGGGACACTGAAGCTTTCTTT	CAISESTSGDTEAFF
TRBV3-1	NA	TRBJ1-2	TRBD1	TGTGCCAGCAGCCATCTGACAGGGAAGGATCATGGCTACACCTTC	CASSHLTGKDHGYTF
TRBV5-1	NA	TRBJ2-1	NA	TGCGCCAGCAGCTTTTCAAAGTCAAATGAGCAGTTCTTC	CASSFSKSNEQFF
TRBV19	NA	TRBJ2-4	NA	TGTGCCAGTAGTATGGCGGCAGGACTCCCTGTATTCTTAGCCAAAAACATTCAGTACTTC	CASSMAAGLPVFLAKNIQYF
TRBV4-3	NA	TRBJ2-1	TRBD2	TGCGCCAGCAGCCAAGGAGGAGGCGGGAGAGGGACCTACAATGAGCAGTTCTTC	CASSQGGGGRGTYNEQFF
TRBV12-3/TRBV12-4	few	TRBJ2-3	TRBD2	TGTGCCAGCAGTTTCGTAGCGGGGGGTGGCACAGATACGCAGTATTTT	CASSFVAGGGTDTQYF
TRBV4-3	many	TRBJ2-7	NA	TGCGCCAGCAGCCAAGATGCAGACCGAAGTTTCTACGAGCAGTACTTC	CASSQDADRSFYEQYF
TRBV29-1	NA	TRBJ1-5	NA	TGCAGCGTCTCCGGGGCAGCAGGCCAGCCCCAGCATTTT	CSVSGAAGQPQHF
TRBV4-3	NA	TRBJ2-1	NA	TGCGCCAGCAGCCAAGATATGGCTAGCCGGCAGAATGAGCAGTTCTTC	CASSQDMASRQNEQFF
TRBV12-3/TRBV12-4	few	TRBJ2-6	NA	TGTGCCAGCAGTTTAGGTCCGGGGGATGGGGCCAACGTCCTGACTTTC	CASSLGPGDGANVLTF
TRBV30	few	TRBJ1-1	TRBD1	TGTGCCTGGTCGGGACAGGGAAAGAACACTGAAGCTTTCTTT	CAWSGQGKNTEAFF
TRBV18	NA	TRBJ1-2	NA	TGTGCCAGCTCACCAAGCAGGGAGTATGGCTACACCTTC	CASSPSREYGYTF
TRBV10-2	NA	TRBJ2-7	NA	TGCGCCAGCAGTGAGTCTGGGCAGGGGCACCACGAGCAGTACTTC	CASSESGQGHHEQYF
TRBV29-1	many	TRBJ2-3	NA	TGCAGCGCCACCATTAGAAGGGCTACAGATACGCAGTATTTT	CSATIRRATDTQYF
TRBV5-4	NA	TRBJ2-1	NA	TGTGCCAGCAGTTCCATAGCGGTGAGCTCCTACAATGAGCAGTTCTTC	CASSSIAVSSYNEQFF
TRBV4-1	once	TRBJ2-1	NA	TGCGCCAGCAGCCAAAGAGAACAGGGTCTGGGGAGACTTGACAATGAGCAGTTCTTC	CASSQREQGLGRLDNEQFF
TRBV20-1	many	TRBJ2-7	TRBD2	TGCAGTGCTAGCTTAGCGGGAGTTAGGAACGAGCAGTACTTC	CSASLAGVRNEQYF
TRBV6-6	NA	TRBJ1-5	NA	TGTGCCACCTTAAAGGGAGATCAGCCCCAGCATTTT	CATLKGDQPQHF
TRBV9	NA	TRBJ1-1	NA	TGTGCCAGCAGCGTAGTAGGGGGAGCCACTGAAGCTTTCTTT	CASSVVGGATEAFF
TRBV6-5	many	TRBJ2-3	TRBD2	TGTGCCAGCACGCAGGTAGCGGGAGGGTCCACAGATACGCAGTATTTT	CASTQVAGGSTDTQYF
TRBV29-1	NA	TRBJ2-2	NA	TGCAGCGTTGCGTACAGGCACGAGGGCACCGGGGAGCTGTTTTTT	CSVAYRHEGTGELFF
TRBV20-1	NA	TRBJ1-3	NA	TGCAGTGCTAGGGAGCCTGGAAACACCATATATTTT	CSAREPGNTIYF
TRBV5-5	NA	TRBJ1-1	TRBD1	TGTGCCAGCAGCAGACAGGGGGCGGAGAACACTGAAGCTTTCTTT	CASSRQGAENTEAFF
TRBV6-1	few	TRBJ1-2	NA	TGTGCCAGCAGTCCCCGGGGAGGGATGGGGGGCTACACCTTC	CASSPRGGMGGYTF
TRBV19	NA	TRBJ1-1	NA	TGTGCCAGCCAATCTATAGGGGAAGGGAACACTGAAGCTTTCTTT	CASQSIGEGNTEAFF
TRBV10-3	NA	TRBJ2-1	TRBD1	TGTGCCATCAGTGGAGGGACAGGGATTGACGAGCAGTTCTTC	CAISGGTGIDEQFF
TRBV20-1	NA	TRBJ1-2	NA	TGCAGTGCTAGAGATTGGGGAGGAGATTTATATGGCTACACCTTC	CSARDWGGDLYGYTF
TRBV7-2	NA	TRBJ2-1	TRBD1	TGTGCCAGCAGCTTAAATAGGCGACAGGGAAACTACAATGAGCAGTTCTTC	CASSLNRRQGNYNEQFF
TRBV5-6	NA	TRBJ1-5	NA	TGTGCCAGCAGCTTCGGGGTGAATCAGCCCCAGCATTTT	CASSFGVNQPQHF
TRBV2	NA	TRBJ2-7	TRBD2	TGTGCCAGCAGTGAAGCGCTCGGGCTAGCGGGATTCAGGTCTTACGAGCAGTACTTC	CASSEALGLAGFRSYEQYF
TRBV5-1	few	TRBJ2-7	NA	TGCGCCAGCAGCTCGGACAGTCAGAGCTCCTACGAGCAGTACTTC	CASSSDSQSSYEQYF
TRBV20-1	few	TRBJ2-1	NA	TGCAGTGCTAGAATGTGGCCAAGATCCTACAATGAGCAGTTCTTC	CSARMWPRSYNEQFF
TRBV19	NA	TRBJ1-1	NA	TGTGCCAGTAGTGCTCAAGCAGACGGGAACACTGAAGCTTTCTTT	CASSAQADGNTEAFF
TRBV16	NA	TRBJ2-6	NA	TGTGCCAGCAGCCCAGGGGTTGTTTCTGGGGCCAACGTCCTGACTTTC	CASSPGVVSGANVLTF
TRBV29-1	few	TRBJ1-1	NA	TGCAGCGTTGAACAGACAGGTTGGACTGAAGCTTTCTTT	CSVEQTGWTEAFF
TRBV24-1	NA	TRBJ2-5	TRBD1	TGTGCCACCAGTGATTCCGGGACAGGGGGCTACGAGACCCAGTACTTC	CATSDSGTGGYETQYF
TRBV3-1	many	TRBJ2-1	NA	TGTGCCAGCTCGCGTTCCTACAATGAGCAGTTCTTC	CASSRSYNEQFF
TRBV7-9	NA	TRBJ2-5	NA	TGTGCCAGCAGCCACGCCGACCAAGAGACCCAGTACTTC	CASSHADQETQYF
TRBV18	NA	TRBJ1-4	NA	TGTGCCAGCTCACCACCGACGGCTGCAACTAATGAAAAACTGTTTTTT	CASSPPTAATNEKLFF
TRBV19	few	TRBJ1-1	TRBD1	TGTGCCAGTAGTTGGGACAGTCAGTCTGAAGCTTTCTTT	CASSWDSQSEAFF
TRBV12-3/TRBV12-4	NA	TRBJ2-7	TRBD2	TGTGCCAGCAGCCCCCCGCGGGTAGCGGGGACCTACGAGCAGTACTTC	CASSPPRVAGTYEQYF
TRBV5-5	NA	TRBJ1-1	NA	TGTGCCAGCAGCTTGGTTCGGGTGCAGGGGACTGAAGCTTTCTTT	CASSLVRVQGTEAFF